One sample yielded the 7 T cell receptor beta chains listed below, sequenced in a study of blood T cell repertoires in COVID-19. TCRdb's table, derived via immunoSEQ multiplex PCR, lists solely in-frame clones and lacks some. The repertoire holds around 42,000 clones, with over 75% as singletons. The source material was peripheral blood. Source of these receptors: a human donor in a cohort sampled during active COVID-19.

The rearrangement links TRBV7-9 to TRBJ2-7; D might be TRBD1 (6 bases). Germline V lookup: CDR1 SEHNR, CDR2 FQNEAQ (reference sequence). V shed 4 bases and J shed 3 bases, with 13 bases lying between them. This CDR3 comprises 14 residues. CDR3 DNA: TGTGCCAGCAGCTCCGACCGGACAGTCTACGAGCAGTACTTC. Its protein product is CASSSDRTVYEQYF.

V gene TRBV19 combines with J gene TRBJ1-4; no reliable D call. CDR1 is LNHDA and CDR2 is SQIVND in the germline V gene (reference sequence). Trimming left V 10 bases short and J 8 bases short, with 14 bases between. The CDR3 sequence is 12 residues long. The CDR3 DNA sequence: TGTGCCACCGTCGGAGGGAGCGAAAAACTGTTTTTT. Its translation is CATVGGSEKLFF. The full variable domain, its missing parts supplied by reference TRBV19 and TRBJ1-4, is DGGITQSPKYLFRKEGQNVTLSCEQNLNHDAMYWYRQDPGQGLRLIYYSQIVNDFQKGDIAEGYSVSREKKESFPLTVTSAQKNPTAFYLCATVGGSEKLFFGSGTQLSVL.

V is TRBV15 and J is TRBJ2-6, with 10 bases identical to TRBD1. This CDR3 is built from 16 residues. The V and J ends lost 0 bases and 15 bases, in that order; junction bases with no gene match: 11. Germline CDR1 and CDR2: LNHNV and YYDKDF (reference sequence). CDR3 region: CATSRDLGTGVRDLTF. The CDR3 DNA sequence: TGTGCCACCAGCAGAGATCTCGGGACAGGGGTTCGGGACCTGACTTTC. Full variable domain (outside the CDR3, taken from reference TRBV15 and TRBJ2-6): DAMVIQNPRYQVTQFGKPVTLSCSQTLNHNVMYWYQQKSSQAPKLLFHYYDKDFNNEADTPDNFQSRRPNTSFCFLDIRSPGLGDTAMYLCATSRDLGTGVRDLTFGAGSRLTVL.

The chain has TRBV10-3 and TRBJ1-4; a weak D match, TRBD1 (5 bases). Per germline, CDR1 ENHRY and CDR2 SYGVKD. CDR3 size: 16 residues. Trimming cost V 6 bases and J 3 bases, with 17 bases left between them. The CDR3 reads CAIRAQGAGANEKLFF. Here the CDR3 DNA reads TGTGCCATCAGAGCCCAGGGCGCTGGGGCTAATGAAAAACTGTTTTTT.

The V and J genes are TRBV24-1 and TRBJ2-5; 9 nucleotides align to TRBD2. Germline assignment: CDR1 KGHDR and CDR2 SFDVKD. V lost 5 bases to trimming and J lost 6 bases; unmatched junction nucleotides: 6. The CDR3 covers 14 residues. The CDR3 is CATSGSGGPKTQYF. The CDR3 nucleotides are TGTGCCACCAGTGGAAGCGGGGGGCCAAAGACCCAGTACTTC.

Only a few counts were recorded for this clone. The chain has TRBV30 and TRBJ2-2; 7 nucleotides agree with TRBD2. V lost 3 bases to trimming and J lost 4 bases; unmatched junction nucleotides: 5. Germline V gives CDR1 GTSNPN, CDR2 SVGIG (reference sequence). This CDR3 comprises 14 residues. CDR3 bases: TGTGCCTGGAGGGGTCTAGCGGCCACCGGGGAGCTGTTTTTT. It yields the protein CAWRGLAATGELFF.

The chain recombines TRBV14 with TRBJ2-3, with D hard to call. Germline V gives CDR1 SGHDN, CDR2 FVKESK. The CDR3 is 14 amino acids. With 4 bases removed from V and 5 bases from J, the gap between germline ends came to 13 bases. CDR3 coding DNA: TGTGCCAGCAGCCCGACATTGCTGAGAGATACGCAGTATTTT. It codes for CASSPTLLRDTQYF. Full variable domain (outside the CDR3, taken from reference TRBV14 and TRBJ2-3): EAGVTQFPSHSVIEKGQTVTLRCDPISGHDNLYWYRRVMGKEIKFLLHFVKESKQDESGMPNNRFLAERTGGTYSTLKVQPAELEDSGVYFCASSPTLLRDTQYFGPGTRLTVL.